These 13 T cell receptor beta chains originate from one sample sequenced in a study of OX40 agonist ivuxolimab in advanced cancers. The method was immunoSEQ multiplex PCR; TCRdb's version includes in-frame clones alone and lacks a portion of them. This table holds 72,000 or so clones, roughly 80% found once. The sequencing used CD4+ or CD8+ T cells sorted from blood, collected in a trial of the OX40 agonist ivuxolimab. All receptors come from an adult with an advanced solid tumor such as melanoma, head and neck, liver or kidney cancer.

This rearrangement joins TRBV2 to TRBJ1-3; D is perhaps TRBD1 (5 bases). The CDR3 contains 13 residues. The germline V gene encodes CDR1 SNHLY and CDR2 FYNNEI. Trimming took off 3 bases at V and 4 bases at J, with 7 bases between the two ends. The CDR3 here is CASSDNRGNTIYF. The DNA of the CDR3 is TGTGCCAGCAGTGATAACAGGGGAAACACCATATATTTT. The whole variable domain, filled in from reference TRBV2 and TRBJ1-3, reads EPEVTQTPSHQVTQMGQEVILRCVPISNHLYFYWYRQILGQKVEFLVSFYNNEISEKSEIFDDQFSVERPDGSNFTLKIRSTKLEDSAMYFCASSDNRGNTIYFGEGSWLTVV.

The count of this clone is one. The chain recombines TRBV5-1 with TRBJ2-1; 14 nucleotides align to TRBD2. Per germline, CDR1 SGHRS and CDR2 YFSETQ. The J segment lost 8 bases and the V segment lost 5 bases, leaving 12 bases of the junction unmatched. This CDR3 comprises 17 residues. CDR3 in amino acids: CASRYGTSGSRIDEQFF. In DNA form, the CDR3 reads TGCGCCAGCAGATATGGGACTAGCGGGAGTCGGATTGATGAGCAGTTCTTC.

Only a few counts were recorded for this clone. The chain combines TRBV2 with TRBJ1-3; TRBD1 is a possible D gene (6 bases). V was shortened by 5 bases and J by 12 bases, with 26 bases between the two germline ends. The CDR3 has 16 residues. Germline CDR1 is SNHLY and CDR2 is FYNNEI. CDR3 residues: CASSPKPDRPANYIYF. In nucleotides, the CDR3 is TGTGCCAGCAGTCCTAAACCCGACAGGCCCGCAAACTACATATATTTT.

This clone was seen only a few times. The genes are TRBV5-1 and TRBJ2-7; D uncertain. Germline V gene sequence: CDR1 SGHRS, CDR2 YFSETQ. The CDR3 covers 15 residues. The V and J ends lost 2 bases and 7 bases respectively, with 19 bases between them. The CDR3 coding sequence is TGCGCCAGCAGCTTACCCCGCACCCAGCATAGTGAGCAGTACTTC. This translates into CASSLPRTQHSEQYF. Filled out from reference TRBV5-1 and TRBJ2-7, the complete variable domain reads KAGVTQTPRYLIKTRGQQVTLSCSPISGHRSVSWYQQTPGQGLQFLFEYFSETQRNKGNFPGRFSGRQFSNSRSEMNVSTLELGDSALYLCASSLPRTQHSEQYFGPGTRLTVT.

This chain uses TRBV27 with TRBJ1-2; D is unresolved. The CDR3 has 12 amino acids. Germline V CDR1 and CDR2: MNHEY, SMNVEV (reference sequence). With 6 bases removed from V and 8 bases from J, the gap between germline ends came to 13 bases. CDR3 DNA sequence: TGTGCCAGCAGCGGCCCGTCCTTAGGCTACACCTTC. It specifies CASSGPSLGYTF.

The genes are TRBV18 and TRBJ2-3; 13 positions match TRBD2. This CDR3 has 19 residues. The V gene end was trimmed by 3 bases and the J gene end by 3 bases; junction bases not matched to a gene: 12. Germline V lookup: CDR1 KGHSH, CDR2 LQKENI. CDR3 region: CASSPLRYRTSGGTDTQYF. Here the CDR3 DNA reads TGTGCCAGCTCACCCCTCAGATACCGGACTAGCGGGGGAACAGATACGCAGTATTTT.

The chain recombines TRBV2 with TRBJ1-4; D gene ambiguous. The V end was cut by 6 bases, the J end by 8 bases, with 10 bases between. Germline V gene sequence: CDR1 SNHLY, CDR2 FYNNEI. There are 12 residues in the CDR3. CDR3 nucleotides: TGTGCCAGCAGCGGGGAACAGGAAAAACTGTTTTTT. As protein: CASSGEQEKLFF.

The genes are TRBV6-1 and TRBJ1-5; no clear D. Germline V gene data show CDR1 as MNHNS and CDR2 as SASEGT. Trimming removed 2 bases from V and 7 bases from J, with 9 bases in between. CDR3 length equals 13 residues. The CDR3 loop is CASSESWAQPQHF. CDR3 nucleotide sequence: TGTGCCAGCAGTGAATCTTGGGCGCAGCCCCAGCATTTT.

This rearrangement joins TRBV27 to TRBJ2-7, with no clear D. Trimming removed 5 bases from V and 1 base from J, with 3 bases in between. Germline V gene data show CDR1 as MNHEY and CDR2 as SMNVEV (reference sequence). This CDR3 is built from 11 residues. DNA of the CDR3: TGTGCCAGCAGTACATCCTACGAGCAGTACTTC. Translating gives CASSTSYEQYF.

V usage is TRBV5-6 and J usage is TRBJ1-5; a weak D match, TRBD1 (5 bases). The V end lost 6 bases, the J end lost 6 bases, and 13 bases lay between the germline ends. This CDR3 has 13 amino acids. The germline V gene encodes CDR1 SGHDT and CDR2 YYEEEE. The DNA for the CDR3 is TGTGCCAGCAACCCGGGGGGGGGTCAGCCCCAGCATTTT. This codes for CASNPGGGQPQHF.

The V and J genes are TRBV6-4 and TRBJ1-1, with no clear D. This CDR3 region has 13 residues. CDR1 and CDR2 from the germline V gene are MRHNA and SNTAGT. The V end lost 5 bases, the J end lost 2 bases, and 9 bases lay between the germline ends. CDR3 sequence: CASSMGFNTEAFF. CDR3 coding DNA: TGTGCCAGCAGTATGGGCTTCAACACTGAAGCTTTCTTT.

CDR3 loop: CASSPLLGGETQYF. DNA of the CDR3: TGTGCCAGCAGTCCACTTTTGGGGGGGGAGACCCAGTACTTC. The chain links TRBV7-2 to TRBJ2-5, with 7 bases fitting TRBD2. The trim removed 6 bases at V and 5 bases at J, leaving 9 bases unmatched. Germline V lookup: CDR1 SGHTA, CDR2 FQGNSA. This CDR3 region has 14 residues.

V and J are TRBV6-5 and TRBJ2-7, with 10 bases matching TRBD1. The V gene end was trimmed by 7 bases and the J gene end by 7 bases; junction bases not matched to a gene: 7. Germline CDR1 is MNHEY and CDR2 is SVGAGI. The CDR3 is 13 amino acids. The CDR3 region is CASTTWTGGEQYF. The CDR3 DNA reads TGTGCCAGCACTACGTGGACAGGGGGGGAGCAGTACTTC.